This record looks at one TCR beta chain sequence and its context. Treatment in this sample: around 19 received Ad26.COV2.S at low or high dose, single or two shots; several received placebo; per-sample allocation not given. Following the first vaccine or placebo injection, samples were taken on day 63. CDR3 length equals 14 residues. V shed 5 bases and J 3 bases; nucleotides not matched to a gene: 7. CDR1 and CDR2 (germline): MNHEY, SVGAGI. This entry belongs to a study of Ad26.COV2.S vaccination and SARS-CoV-2 variants. Method: immunoSEQ multiplex PCR; TCRdb's copy keeps in-frame clones and lacks some. The sample carries about 680,000 clones, 70% to 90% recorded once.

The clonotype originates from a person aged 18-65 years who received the Ad26.COV2.S COVID-19 vaccine or a placebo. The rearrangement joins TRBV6-5 to TRBJ2-7, with 7 positions matching TRBD1. This specimen was peripheral blood, taken in a trial of Ad26.COV2.S vaccine versus placebo. CDR3 sequence reads: CASSPRQGSYEQYF. DNA of the CDR3: TGTGCCAGCAGTCCCCGACAGGGCAGCTACGAGCAGTACTTC.